Following are 9 T cell receptor beta chains from one sample sequenced in a study of T-cell reconstitution after alpha-beta-depleted transplantation in children. The library targeted TCRbeta and was prepared with unique molecular identifiers. MiXCR was run by TCRdb on the PCR reads, yielding one entry per CDR3 protein. There are about 98,000 distinct CDR3 sequences in the sample; 23% occur only once, and 20% to 25% lies in the top ten. Here the sequenced sample was PBMCs, taken before TCRalphabeta/CD19-depleted stem cell transplant. The origin of the receptors is a boy under 10 years old with acute lymphoblastic leukemia, due to receive a stem cell transplant.

This clonotype showed up just a few times. The chain is built from TRBV5-1 and TRBJ2-2; D call uncertain. This CDR3 is built from 15 residues. Germline lookup yields CDR1 SGHRS and CDR2 YFSETQ. The germline V and J ends were trimmed by 0 bases and 1 base, with 7 bases remaining between them. The CDR3 is CASSLAGGNTGELFF. In nucleotides, the CDR3 is TGCGCCAGCAGCTTGGCCGGCGGGAACACCGGGGAGCTGTTTTTT.

This clonotype has a handful of counts. This sequence joins TRBV11-2 and TRBJ2-1; 14 nucleotides line up with TRBD2. The CDR3 runs 16 residues. Germline trimming cut 1 base from V and 6 bases from J; bases unmatched to any gene: 2. Germline V gene data show CDR1 as SGHAT and CDR2 as FQNNGV. Written as DNA, the CDR3 is TGTGCCAGCAGCTTAGGACTAGCGGGAGGGCTCAATGAGCAGTTCTTC. It codes for CASSLGLAGGLNEQFF.

This clonotype showed up just once. The chain couples TRBV19 to TRBJ1-1; a possible D gene is TRBD1 (6 bases). Germline V CDR1 and CDR2: LNHDA, SQIVND (reference sequence). The CDR3 runs 14 residues. V shed 5 bases and J shed 2 bases, with 12 bases lying between them. The DNA for the CDR3 is TGTGCCAGTAGTCCCCGGACAGTAAACACTGAAGCTTTCTTT. Translation: CASSPRTVNTEAFF.

The chain links TRBV29-1 to TRBJ1-1, with D possibly being TRBD1 (6 bases). CDR1 is SQVTM and CDR2 is ANQGSEA in the germline V gene. Trimming took off 1 base at V and 4 bases at J, with 16 bases between the two ends. This CDR3 comprises 15 residues. In nucleotides, the CDR3 is TGCAGCGTTGAAGGTGCCAGGGGATCTACCACTGAAGCTTTCTTT. Its protein is CSVEGARGSTTEAFF.

The chain recombines TRBV5-6 with TRBJ2-5, with unresolved D. This CDR3 spans 12 amino acids. Trimming cost V 0 bases and J 4 bases, with 4 bases left between them. Per germline, CDR1 SGHDT and CDR2 YYEEEE. This chain's CDR3 is CASSLDRETQYF. The CDR3 DNA reads as TGTGCCAGCAGCTTGGACCGAGAGACCCAGTACTTC.

V usage is TRBV20-1 and J usage is TRBJ2-1, with TRBD2 matching over 10 bases. Losses at the gene ends were 4 bases for V and 7 bases for J; bases not matched to a gene: 7. Per germline, CDR1 DFQATT and CDR2 SNEGSKA (reference sequence). CDR3 size: 14 residues. CDR3 DNA: TGCAGTGCTAAGAGGACTAGCGGAGGGAATGAGCAGTTCTTC. Its protein is CSAKRTSGGNEQFF.

This clonotype was observed a few times. The chain recombines TRBV28 with TRBJ2-5; TRBD1 might be the D (6 bases). Germline CDR1 reads MDHEN; CDR2 reads SYDVKM. The V gene lost 8 bases and the J gene lost 7 bases, with 17 bases spanning the gap. The CDR3 has 13 residues. This CDR3 reads CASRRQGLWTQYF. CDR3 sequence (DNA): TGTGCCAGCCGCCGGCAGGGGCTATGGACCCAGTACTTC.

This clonotype came up a few times. V is TRBV7-9 and J is TRBJ2-1, with a tentative D call TRBD2 (5 bases). Trimming left V 1 base short and J 4 bases short, with 11 bases between. The CDR3 runs 15 residues. Germline CDR1 and CDR2: SEHNR and FQNEAQ (reference sequence). Here the CDR3 DNA reads TGTGCCAGCAGCTTAGGAGGGATTCCTTACAATGAGCAGTTCTTC. The encoded protein is CASSLGGIPYNEQFF.

As for this clonotype: The junction departs from germline at one end; a sequencing error may be responsible. This CDR3 reads CANSLFSGNEQFF. CDR3 nucleotides: TGTGCCAACAGTTTATTCTCGGGCAATGAGCAGTTCTTC. The chain has TRBV12-3 or TRBV12-4 and TRBJ2-1, with unresolved D. The CDR3 runs 13 residues.